Listed here are 4 T cell receptor beta chains from one sample, sequenced in a study of cytomegalovirus exposure and HLA in healthy donors. Vbeta (60) and Jbeta (13) primers were used in the PCR. Assay used: immunoSEQ multiplex PCR; TCRdb lists only in-frame clones, some missing. The table includes some 150,000 clones, roughly 80% detected once. Specimen: PBMCs. These TCRs come from a male donor in good health and CMV-seronegative.

This clone was counted between two and nine times. The identical CDR3 is also encoded by other nucleotide sequences in the sample. The rearrangement uses TRBV7-2 and TRBJ1-1; D uncertain. Germline loops: CDR1 SGHTA, CDR2 FQGNSA. CDR3 length: 15 amino acids. The germline V and J ends were trimmed by 3 bases and 1 base, with 12 bases remaining between them. CDR3 DNA sequence: TGTGCCAGCAGCTTTAGCGGGCAGGCGAACACTGAAGCTTTCTTT. Its translation: CASSFSGQANTEAFF. The full variable domain, with the rest looked up from reference TRBV7-2 and TRBJ1-1, is GAGVSQSPSNKVTEKGKDVELRCDPISGHTALYWYRQSLGQGLEFLIYFQGNSAPDKSGLPSDRFSAERTGGSVSTLTIQRTQQEDSAVYLCASSFSGQANTEAFFGQGTRLTVV.

This chain uses TRBV5-5 with TRBJ1-1, with 7 bases that match TRBD1. Germline V lookup: CDR1 SGHKS, CDR2 YYEKEE (reference sequence). The CDR3 length is 15 residues. J lost 4 bases, V lost 3 bases, and 9 bases had no gene match. CDR3: CASSSTGAVGTEAFF. CDR3 in DNA: TGTGCCAGCAGCTCAACAGGGGCGGTCGGCACTGAAGCTTTCTTT.

A few counts support this clone. J is TRBJ2-1 and V is TRBV6-4; 11 positions match TRBD2. Germline assignment: CDR1 MRHNA and CDR2 SNTAGT. This CDR3 has 16 amino acids. V dropped 0 bases and J dropped 6; count of bases not matched to a gene: 4. For the CDR3, the DNA is TGTGCCAGCAGTGACTCCGGGACTAGCGGCCCCAATGAGCAGTTCTTC. This codes for CASSDSGTSGPNEQFF.

This clone was seen just once. The chain is built from TRBV7-2 and TRBJ2-1; 12 positions agree with TRBD2. V trimming: 4 bases; J trimming: 8 bases; junction bases outside the gene matches: 12. This CDR3 region has 17 residues. CDR1 is SGHTA, CDR2 FQGNSA, per germline. The CDR3, as DNA: TGTGCCAGCAGCTCAACCCAGACTAGCGGGAGAGGCCATGAGCAGTTCTTC. Translating gives CASSSTQTSGRGHEQFF.